This T cell receptor beta chain was recorded in a study of cytomegalovirus exposure and HLA in healthy donors (dated by TCRdb to about 2017). Study-level background: An earlier analysis of approximately 640 of the donors reported about 250 Gb of sequence data and roughly 100 million unique TCR beta sequences from roughly 200 million T cells. In an earlier analysis of more than 550 of the donors, high-throughput TCR beta sequencing was used to judge whether each TCR beta V gene segment behaved as functional or pseudogenic. A later analysis re-analyzed previously published TCR beta repertoires from roughly 690 donors and added high-resolution HLA genotyping to study TCR occurrence patterns. A later genetic analysis used genome-wide SNP genotypes for about 55% of the 666 donors, treating that subset as a discovery cohort. The study profiled the T cell repertoires of some 610 subjects by immunosequencing and related them to cytomegalovirus serostatus. On average, about 200,000 unique TCR beta nucleotide sequences were sequenced per donor among a few hundred genotyped donors of the cohort, with 15% to 20% of those sequences being non-productive. High-throughput TCR immunosequencing, statistical association of individual TCRs with disease status, and machine learning were combined to predict cytomegalovirus infection status. The study was designed to test whether signatures of past pathogen exposure could be identified by cataloging public T cell receptors. Alongside the repertoire data, information on donor age, sex, ethnicity and CMV serostatus was compiled. Class I and class II HLA loci were covered by the typing at four-digit resolution. In addition to the first cohort of approximately 670 subjects, a separate validation cohort of approximately 130 different subjects was used. The genetic ancestry cluster associated with self-reported Caucasian donors included roughly 84% of the roughly 360 genotyped donors. An early release that covered some 640 HLA-typed donors contained around 330 gigabases of sequencing data and 70 million to 100 million unique TCR sequences. Typing coverage varied by locus: roughly 629-640 donors for A, B, C, DRB1 and DQB1; 500 to 550 for DQA1; about 600 for DPA1; 450 to 480 for DPB1. Roughly 5 DR-DQ haplotypes were handled as single units for association and clustering, since linkage in the cohort was strong. Every repertoire in the discovery cohort had been generated on one and the same sequencing platform. Rather than drawing on any new phenotypic data, the later analysis identified candidate immune exposures from TCR beta sequences and the way those sequences occurred across donors. What the authors observed across the whole study: In a later analysis, most CMV-associated TCR beta chains were found to appear HLA-restricted, with HLA associations seemingly driven largely by CMV exposure. The classifier was reported to diagnose cytomegalovirus status with high specificity and sensitivity in both the original cohort and the validation cohort. A group of highly shared sequence variants was considered likely to be a technical artifact of the sequencing pipeline. The study gave a list of more than 150 TCR beta chains associated with cytomegalovirus. Compared with the roughly 700-donor mean, donors in an Asian-associated ancestry cluster had fewer N-insertions in productive TCRs, according to a later genetic analysis. Specific HLA alleles were associated with over 15,000 TCR beta sequences at a false discovery rate of 0.05 in a later analysis. When HLA alleles, especially DR and DQ, strongly co-occurred, TCR associations were difficult to assign to individual alleles. Presence/absence analyses assumed roughly uniform sequencing depth across donors, an assumption that may not hold. About 17 rarely observed V segments, including chromosome 9 orphons, were excluded from the earlier analysis of approximately 600 of the donors because counts were too low. Because some donors lacked HLA typing at each locus, the association tests relied only on the typed subset. Three of the identified cytomegalovirus-associated TCR beta chains were confirmed in vitro to be specific for cytomegalovirus antigens. In a later analysis, several top co-occurrence clusters were reported to appear linked to parvovirus B19, influenza, CMV and Epstein-Barr virus. In this cohort, only TCR beta chains were sequenced, and detectable features were limited by the absence of alpha or paired-chain data. A further reported finding was that TCR beta sequences accurately predicted the HLA-A and HLA-B alleles for most subjects in the first cohort. According to the authors, the approach could potentially be generalized to other disease states and immunological phenotypes. For the cohort, immune exposure information was limited to CMV serostatus. In an earlier analysis of approximately 600 of the donors, most TCR beta V segments were observed in productive rearrangements about 87% or about 30% of the time, broadly matching IMGT annotations. In a later analysis, HLA-associated TCR beta chains showed more clonal expansion and lower generation probabilities than non-associated chains that were equally common. In a later analysis, the rate of TCR association differed among HLA loci, with DRB1 alleles having the most associated TCRs and HLA-C alleles having the fewest. A later genetic analysis associated a missense DCLRE1C variant with V-gene and J-gene trimming of TCR beta chains, and an independent cohort replicated the association. Correlated functional status among segregating V segments might reflect linkage disequilibrium, but an unknown experimental factor could not be ruled out. While some public TCRs were present in many individuals, most TCR sequences turned up only very rarely across donors.

The cohort comprised approximately 700 healthy bone marrow donors. At the time of sampling, every cohort member was nominally healthy, though immune exposures that went unrecorded were likely present. The donor tested CMV seronegative and was one of the 352 seronegative cohort members. A peripheral blood sample was collected from each donor, and TCR beta sequencing was performed on peripheral blood mononuclear cells. The Qiagen DNeasy Blood Extraction Kit was used to extract genomic DNA from the blood cell samples. Receptor libraries were prepared by the immunoSEQ multiplex PCR assay. A mixture of 60 forward primers for TCR Vbeta segments and 13 reverse primers for TCR Jbeta segments was used in the multiplex PCR. A multiplex PCR assay on genomic DNA amplified the CDR3 region of rearranged TCR beta genes. The Illumina HiSeq System was used to sequence the amplified TCR beta libraries as 87-base-pair reads. Concerning the study's data processing: A later analysis counted approximately 74 million unique TCR beta chains across the 550 to 700 repertoires, and 10 million to 12 million of these chains were shared by at least two donors. To remove PCR and sequencing errors, raw reads were error-corrected and collapsed into unique sequences using a nearest-neighbor algorithm that merged closely related sequences. To assign V, D and J gene segments, CDR3 sequences were aligned to IMGT reference sequences. For a sequence to be retained, a match of at least six nucleotides to both a V gene segment and a J gene segment was required. Rearrangements were called productive when the CDR3 lacked stop codons and stayed in frame with V and J; all others were non-productive. CDR3 was defined by IMGT convention, running from the second conserved V-encoded cysteine to the conserved J-encoded phenylalanine. Sequences without an unambiguous match to a single V gene segment were excluded from the earlier analysis of 500 to 700 of the donors. An earlier analysis of a few hundred of the donors called V segments functional above 56.7% productive rearrangements and segregating when the between-donor standard deviation exceeded 5%. A statistical classification framework was built for diagnosing cytomegalovirus status from the catalog of TCR beta chain sequences. V and J gene assignment, in a later analysis, came from comparing TCR nucleotide sequences with IMGT/GENE-DB human TR gene sequences. Using the TCRdist pipeline, a later analysis assigned CDR3 sequences along with most-parsimonious VDJ recombination scenarios. A later analysis defined each TCR beta chain by its CDR3 amino acid sequence plus V-gene family, and excluded reads lacking a unique V-gene family. In a later analysis, fewer than 600 highly shared, low-generation-probability nucleotide sequences were removed to address suspected cross-contamination and a sequencing artifact. In a later analysis, a clonal expansion index was calculated for each public chain from normalized within-repertoire ranks of inferred template counts. Generation probabilities in a later analysis came from a VDJ recombination model fitted to out-of-frame rearrangements, and those results were checked against IGoR. In a later analysis, hypergeometric tests were used to score TCR-TCR, TCR-HLA and TCR-CMV co-occurrence, with a repertoire-size bias correction applied to TCR pairs. In a later analysis, false discovery rates were estimated by permuting HLA or CMV assignments 20 times. A later analysis grouped co-occurring TCRs with DBSCAN, adding TCRdist sequence similarity when clustering within HLA-allele-positive subsets. For co-occurrence clustering, repertoires with fewer than 30,000 or more than 120,000 public chains were excluded, along with about five repertoires with anomalous nucleotide sharing. The source is immuneACCESS, and TCRdb retained only in-frame sequences with V and J called. Part of the clones is not carried over; for the studies checked, unresolved V genes explain less than half of this, and the remainder is unexplained. For V, J and clone size, that table is used; D and trimming come from the DNA. For this sample the table gives about 150,000 clones, of which approximately 81% were detected only once. The ten biggest clones cover less than 0.4% of the sample.

A remark on this clone: Its specific antigen is unknown. The input lacks base qualities; no much larger clone sits a single base away.

The TCR comes from a boy between 2 and 10 years old in good health and CMV-seronegative. Sequences were obtained from PBMCs.

CDR3 sequence: CASETNAGNYGYTF. The DNA sequence is TGTGCCAGTGAAACGAACGCCGGGAACTATGGCTACACCTTC. The V gene is TRBV19 and the J gene is TRBJ1-2; no D gene call is confident. The CDR3 has 14 amino acids, counting the end cysteine and phenylalanine. Only the CDR3 part of the read is kept: 42 bases, read in frame from the first base. V loses 8 bases, J loses 2 bases, and the germline ends lie 15 bases apart. As encoded in the germline V gene (reference sequence), CDR1 is LNHDA while CDR2 is SQIVND.